This TCR beta chain was retrieved from a study of cytomegalovirus exposure and HLA in healthy donors (dated by TCRdb to about 2017). Some background on the complete study: According to an earlier analysis of 550 to 700 of the donors, some 170 million T cells yielded some 110 million unique TCR beta sequences and more than 250 Gb of sequence data. High-throughput TCR immunosequencing, statistical association of individual TCRs with disease status, and machine learning were combined to predict cytomegalovirus infection status. The later analysis used no new phenotypic data to find candidate immune exposures, relying instead on TCR beta sequences and their occurrence across donors. Of the 300 to 400 genotyped donors, over 70% fell in the genetic ancestry cluster associated with self-reported Caucasian donors. Typing coverage varied by locus: roughly 629-630 donors for A, B, C, DRB1 and DQB1; more than 500 for DQA1; more than 600 for DPA1; approximately 490 for DPB1. Among approximately 370 genotyped donors of the cohort, an average of around 220,000 unique TCR beta nucleotide sequences was sequenced per donor, of which approximately 18% were non-productive. Alongside the repertoire data, information on donor age, sex, ethnicity and CMV serostatus was compiled. In a later genetic analysis, genome-wide SNP genotypes for about 55% of the roughly 670 donors were used, and that subset was treated as a discovery cohort. Because of strong linkage in the cohort, roughly five DR-DQ haplotypes were treated as single units for association and clustering. HLA typing included class I and class II loci at four-digit resolution. An early release that covered 500 to 800 HLA-typed donors contained around 330 gigabases of sequencing data and tens of millions of unique TCR sequences. Along with the approximately 670-subject first cohort, a separate validation cohort of over a hundred different subjects was used. Every discovery cohort repertoire had been produced on one sequencing platform. An earlier analysis of approximately 500 of the donors applied high-throughput TCR beta sequencing to assess whether each TCR beta V gene segment acted as functional or pseudogenic. The study was designed to test whether signatures of past pathogen exposure could be identified by cataloging public T cell receptors. Using immunosequencing, the study profiled T cell repertoires from around 670 subjects and related those repertoires to cytomegalovirus serostatus. A later analysis re-analyzed previously published TCR beta repertoires from 650 to 800 donors and added high-resolution HLA genotyping to study TCR occurrence patterns.

The germline V gene yields LGHNT for CDR1 and FRNRAP for CDR2. Relative to germline, V is missing 6 bases and J is missing 6 bases, with 23 bases of the junction outside any gene match. Its CDR3 holds 19 amino acids, cysteine through phenylalanine. Only CDR3 DNA is held: 57 bases, read in frame from base 1. Beyond this particular receptor, the publication reports: A cluster of highly shared sequence variants was judged likely to be a technical artifact of the sequencing pipeline. A further reported finding was that TCR beta sequences accurately predicted the HLA-A and HLA-B alleles for most subjects in the first cohort. Most TCR sequences were observed very rarely across donors, whereas some public TCRs were present in many individuals. The cohort was sequenced for TCR beta chains only, and without alpha or paired-chain data the features that could be detected were limited. Some IMGT-functional V segments, including TRBV6-2 and TRBV6-3, could not be told apart with the 87-base-pair reads, so those segments were excluded. Because counts were too low, about 18 rarely observed V segments, including chromosome 9 orphons, were left out of the earlier analysis of a few hundred of the donors. Assigning TCR associations to individual alleles was difficult when HLA alleles, especially DR and DQ, strongly co-occurred. Three of the identified cytomegalovirus-associated TCR beta chains were confirmed in vitro to be specific for cytomegalovirus antigens. A later analysis reported that several top co-occurrence clusters appeared linked to parvovirus B19, influenza, CMV and Epstein-Barr virus. In a later analysis, TCR association rates were found to vary across HLA loci, with the most associated TCRs seen for DRB1 alleles and the fewest for HLA-C alleles. The authors suggested that the approach could potentially be extended to other disease states and immunological phenotypes. Correlated functional status among segregating V segments might be attributable to linkage disequilibrium, but an unknown experimental factor could not be ruled out. An earlier analysis of around 540 of the donors showed that most TCR beta V segments appeared in productive rearrangements either about 87% or about 30% of the time, which broadly matched IMGT annotations. Most CMV-associated TCR beta chains appeared to be HLA-restricted in a later analysis, and the HLA associations seemed to be driven largely by CMV exposure. In a later analysis, HLA-associated TCR beta chains showed more clonal expansion and lower generation probabilities than non-associated chains that were equally common. In both the original and validation cohorts, the classifier was reported to diagnose cytomegalovirus status with high specificity and sensitivity. The only immune exposure information available for the cohort was CMV serostatus. In a later genetic analysis, fewer N-insertions in productive TCRs were reported among donors in an Asian-associated ancestry cluster than the roughly 700-donor mean. Sequencing depth was assumed to be roughly uniform across donors in the presence/absence analyses, though that assumption may not hold. The study listed 150 to 200 TCR beta chains as associated with cytomegalovirus. In a later genetic analysis, a missense DCLRE1C variant was associated with V-gene and J-gene trimming of TCR beta chains, and the association was replicated in an independent cohort. In a later analysis, 16,951 TCR beta sequences were associated with specific HLA alleles at a false discovery rate of 0.05. HLA typing was unavailable for some donors at each locus, so association tests used only the typed subset.

The cohort was made up of approximately 670 healthy bone marrow donors. All cohort members were sampled while nominally healthy, although unrecorded immune exposures were likely present. The donor tested CMV seronegative, placing the donor among the 300 to 400 seronegative members of the cohort. A peripheral blood sample was provided by each donor, and peripheral blood mononuclear cells were used for TCR beta sequencing. The Qiagen DNeasy Blood Extraction Kit was used to extract genomic DNA from the blood cell samples. Remarks on this clone: The specificity of this receptor is unknown. No qualities accompany the bases; no much larger clone lies one base away.

The library was produced with the immunoSEQ multiplex PCR assay. For the multiplex PCR, a mixture combining 60 forward primers for TCR Vbeta segments and 13 reverse primers for TCR Jbeta segments was used. The CDR3 region of rearranged TCR beta genes was amplified from genomic DNA with a multiplex PCR assay. On the Illumina HiSeq System, the amplified TCR beta libraries were sequenced as 87-base-pair reads. In the original analysis: A later analysis counted tens of millions of unique TCR beta chains across the 666 repertoires, and around 9.9 million of these chains were shared by at least two donors. To remove PCR and sequencing errors, raw reads were error-corrected and collapsed into unique sequences using a nearest-neighbor algorithm that merged closely related sequences. To assign V, D and J gene segments, CDR3 sequences were aligned to IMGT reference sequences. Each retained sequence needed at least a six-nucleotide match to both a V gene segment and a J gene segment. A rearrangement counted as productive if the CDR3 had no stop codons and remained in frame with V and J, and every other rearrangement counted as non-productive. Following IMGT convention, CDR3 was defined as the stretch from the second conserved V-encoded cysteine to the conserved J-encoded phenylalanine. In an earlier analysis of more than 550 of the donors, sequences lacking an unambiguous match to a single V gene segment were excluded. An earlier analysis of about 600 of the donors called V segments functional above 56.7% productive rearrangements and segregating when the between-donor standard deviation exceeded 5%. A statistical classification framework was built for diagnosing cytomegalovirus status from the catalog of TCR beta chain sequences. A later analysis assigned V and J genes by comparing TCR nucleotide sequences with IMGT/GENE-DB human TR gene sequences. In a later analysis, CDR3 sequences and most-parsimonious VDJ recombination scenarios were assigned using the TCRdist pipeline. A later analysis defined each TCR beta chain by its CDR3 amino acid sequence plus V-gene family, and excluded reads lacking a unique V-gene family. To address suspected cross-contamination and a sequencing artifact, a later analysis removed roughly 640 highly shared, low-generation-probability nucleotide sequences. In a later analysis, a clonal expansion index for each public chain was calculated from normalized within-repertoire ranks of inferred template counts. Generation probabilities in a later analysis came from a VDJ recombination model fitted to out-of-frame rearrangements, and those results were checked against IGoR. Hypergeometric tests were used in a later analysis to score TCR-TCR, TCR-HLA and TCR-CMV co-occurrence, with a repertoire-size bias correction applied to the TCR pairs. In a later analysis, false discovery rates were estimated by permuting HLA or CMV assignments 20 times. In a later analysis, co-occurring TCRs were grouped using DBSCAN, and TCRdist sequence similarity was added for clustering within HLA-allele-positive subsets. Repertoires with fewer than 30,000 or more than 120,000 public chains were left out of co-occurrence clustering, as were five repertoires with anomalous nucleotide sharing. As stored in TCRdb, this immuneACCESS dataset retains in-frame rearrangements with V and J assigned. A fraction of the clones does not appear; measured against another copy, unresolved V genes explain less than half of the discrepancy, and the remainder lacks a known reason. V, J and clone size derive from that table, while D and trimming were established from the DNA sequence. This sample is represented by about 97,000 clones; roughly 82% of them were singletons. The ten largest clonotypes hold roughly a tenth of the sample.

Sequences were obtained from PBMCs. This receptor was obtained from a man between 50 and 59 years old in good health and CMV-seronegative. This chain is built from TRBV12-5 and TRBJ1-1; 9 bases in the junction line up with TRBD1. The CDR3 in this case is CASGHSTPGQGVRRAEAFF. The bases read TGTGCTAGTGGCCACTCAACCCCGGGACAGGGTGTCCGAAGGGCTGAAGCTTTCTTT.